Each of the 32 T cell receptor beta chains below was sequenced from the same sample in a study of control samples from healthy donors and cancer patients. Repertoires were generated with immunoSEQ multiplex PCR, while TCRdb's copy carries only in-frame clones and drops some. This sample contains some 190,000 clones. Specimen: blood. These receptors were obtained from a woman between 25 and 40 years old in good health.

The V call is TRBV4-3, the J call TRBJ1-2, with a tentative D call TRBD1 (6 bases). CDR1 is LGHNA and CDR2 is YSLEER in the germline V gene. The CDR3 runs 19 residues. Trimming stripped 4 bases from V and 0 bases from J, with 24 bases between. The CDR3 reads CASSPGLAGGARANYGYTF. The CDR3 DNA reads TGCGCCAGCAGCCCCGGATTGGCCGGGGGGGCAAGAGCTAACTATGGCTACACCTTC.

The chain links TRBV6-5 to TRBJ2-1; 10 bases match TRBD1. Germline V gene lookup returns CDR1 MNHEY and CDR2 SVGAGI. After removal of 4 bases from V and 5 bases from J, the junction contained 5 bases not matched to a gene. This CDR3 comprises 15 residues. CDR3 in amino acids: CASSWDRGGNNEQFF. CDR3 DNA: TGTGCCAGCAGTTGGGACAGGGGTGGAAACAATGAGCAGTTCTTC.

The chain combines TRBV6-5 with TRBJ1-1; D not certain. Germline assignment: CDR1 MNHEY and CDR2 SVGAGI. The CDR3 spans 14 residues. Trimming shortened V by 7 bases and J by 0 bases, and 12 bases separated the two germline ends. CDR3 in DNA: TGTGCCAGCACCTTACACCGGCTGAACACTGAAGCTTTCTTT. This codes for CASTLHRLNTEAFF.

The chain joins TRBV7-9 to TRBJ1-5, with 7 bases lining up with TRBD1. This CDR3 has 15 amino acids. Germline values: CDR1 SEHNR, CDR2 FQNEAQ (reference sequence). The V gene end was trimmed by 6 bases and the J gene end by 7 bases; junction bases not matched to a gene: 12. The CDR3 DNA follows: TGTGCCAGCAGTTCAACGCAGGGGGTTACACAGCCCCAGCATTTT. Translated, it gives CASSSTQGVTQPQHF.

The V call is TRBV7-6, the J call TRBJ2-1; D not certain. The ends were cut back, 1 base at V and 7 bases at J, with 23 bases in the middle. The V gene's germline CDR1 is SGHVS and CDR2 FNYEAQ. The CDR3 is made up of 18 amino acids. The CDR3: CASSLGGAGAGFLNEQFF. Here the CDR3 DNA reads TGTGCCAGCAGCTTAGGAGGAGCTGGTGCCGGGTTCTTAAATGAGCAGTTCTTC.

This chain joins TRBV30 and TRBJ1-5; tentative D call: TRBD1 (5 bases). Germline CDR1 GTSNPN, CDR2 SVGIG (reference sequence). V dropped 2 bases and J dropped 4 bases, with 12 bases sitting between them. The length of the CDR3 is 14 residues. The CDR3 sequence: CAWSWDGPNQPQHF. Written as DNA, the CDR3 is TGTGCCTGGAGTTGGGACGGTCCAAATCAGCCCCAGCATTTT.

The V call is TRBV19, the J call TRBJ2-1; TRBD1 aligns across 7 bases. Germline lookup yields CDR1 LNHDA and CDR2 SQIVND (reference sequence). After removal of 3 bases from V and 2 bases from J, the junction contained 4 bases not matched to a gene. This CDR3 is 15 amino acids long. The CDR3 sequence: CASSIHRGPYNEQFF. CDR3 DNA sequence: TGTGCCAGTAGTATTCACAGGGGACCCTACAATGAGCAGTTCTTC.

The gene calls are TRBV19 and TRBJ1-1; D is undetermined. The CDR3 length is 13 residues. Germline CDR1 and CDR2: LNHDA and SQIVND (reference sequence). The V and J ends lost 7 bases and 1 base respectively, with 10 bases between them. CDR3 DNA: TGTGCCAGTAATCTGTTAGGGAACACTGAAGCTTTCTTT. Protein product: CASNLLGNTEAFF.

V gene TRBV19 combines with J gene TRBJ1-1, with a possible D match to TRBD1 (5 bases). V lost 4 bases to trimming and J lost 0 bases, with 15 bases between them. The length of the CDR3 is 16 residues. The V gene's germline CDR1 is LNHDA and CDR2 SQIVND (reference sequence). CDR3: CASSTLPTAMNTEAFF. The CDR3, as DNA: TGTGCCAGTAGTACTCTACCGACAGCGATGAACACTGAAGCTTTCTTT.

The chain is built from TRBV27 and TRBJ2-7, with TRBD1 matching over 12 bases. With V trimmed by 3 bases and J by 3 bases, 3 bases remained unmatched. The CDR3 is 15 amino acids. The germline V gene encodes CDR1 MNHEY and CDR2 SMNVEV (reference sequence). The DNA for the CDR3 is TGTGCCAGCAGTTTCCGGGACAGGGGGCGCTACGAGCAGTACTTC. Protein: CASSFRDRGRYEQYF.

V gene TRBV10-2 combines with J gene TRBJ1-1; a possible D gene is TRBD1 (6 bases). V was trimmed by 10 bases and J by 0 bases, leaving 12 bases between them. Germline CDR1 and CDR2: WSHSY and SAAADI. The CDR3 length is 13 residues. The CDR3 DNA reads as TGCGCCACCATCGGACAGATGAACACTGAAGCTTTCTTT. It encodes CATIGQMNTEAFF.

The rearrangement joins TRBV3-1 (or the pseudogene TRBV3-2) to TRBJ1-2; TRBD1 is a possible D gene (6 bases). With 7 bases removed from V and 5 bases from J, the gap between germline ends came to 20 bases. This CDR3 is built from 15 residues. The germline CDR1 and CDR2 sequences are LGHDT and YNNKEL (reference sequence). In nucleotides, the CDR3 is TGTGCCAGCACCGCAAGGGGGGTACAGTTTTATGGCTACACCTTC. It translates to CASTARGVQFYGYTF.

J is TRBJ2-2 and V is TRBV9; 11 bases agree with TRBD1. This CDR3 contains 17 residues. Germline CDR1 reads SGDLS; CDR2 reads YYNGEE. V gave up 2 bases and J gave up 0 bases; unmatched junction bases: 3. The CDR3 sequence: CASSVGTGGSNTGELFF. The CDR3 coding sequence is TGTGCCAGCAGCGTGGGGACAGGGGGGTCGAACACCGGGGAGCTGTTTTTT.

The chain uses TRBV5-1 and TRBJ1-1, with a tentative D call TRBD1 (6 bases). Germline V gene sequence: CDR1 SGHRS, CDR2 YFSETQ. Trimming shortened V by 4 bases and J by 1 base, and 14 bases separated the two germline ends. CDR3 length equals 15 residues. CDR3 sequence: CASSGAKGQNTEAFF. The CDR3 DNA sequence: TGCGCCAGCAGCGGCGCAAAGGGACAGAACACTGAAGCTTTCTTT.

In nucleotides, the CDR3 is TGTGCCAGCAGACCGAAGAGGGGAGGCAATCAGCCCCAGCATTTT. This codes for CASRPKRGGNQPQHF. The genes are TRBV6-5 and TRBJ1-5; D may be TRBD1 (5 bases). The V gene lost 6 bases and the J gene lost 2 bases, with 14 bases spanning the gap. The CDR3 length is 15 residues. From germline, CDR1 is MNHEY and CDR2 SVGAGI.

The chain carries TRBV19 and TRBJ2-2; 10 bases map to TRBD2. The germline V gene encodes CDR1 LNHDA and CDR2 SQIVND (reference sequence). The CDR3 has 19 amino acids. The V gene end was trimmed by 4 bases and the J gene end by 1 base; junction bases not matched to a gene: 12. The CDR3 nucleotides are TGTGCCAGTAGTAATCCGAAGCTAGCGGGGGCCTTGAACACCGGGGAGCTGTTTTTT. It yields the protein CASSNPKLAGALNTGELFF.

The chain joins TRBV27 to TRBJ2-3; 8 positions match TRBD2. This CDR3 is built from 14 residues. V dropped 9 bases and J dropped 4; count of bases not matched to a gene: 9. Germline CDR1 MNHEY, CDR2 SMNVEV (reference sequence). CDR3 sequence reads: CASSGLASSDTQYF. Written as DNA, the CDR3 is TGTGCCAGTTCAGGACTAGCTTCCTCAGATACGCAGTATTTT.

This chain joins TRBV12-3 or TRBV12-4 and TRBJ1-1, with unresolved D. V lost 7 bases and J lost 0, with 6 bases in between. This CDR3 region has 12 residues. In DNA, the CDR3 is TGTGCCAGCATCAAGTTGAACACTGAAGCTTTCTTT. As protein: CASIKLNTEAFF.

V is TRBV7-2 and J is TRBJ1-4; 8 bases are a match to TRBD1. The V segment lost 4 bases and the J segment 3 bases; nucleotides outside the gene matches: 1. CDR1 SGHTA and CDR2 FQGNSA come from the germline V gene. This CDR3 has 14 residues. The DNA of the CDR3 is TGTGCCAGCAGCTGGACAGGGCCTAATGAAAAACTGTTTTTT. Amino acid sequence: CASSWTGPNEKLFF.

This sequence joins TRBV4-3 and TRBJ2-1; 7 bases line up with TRBD2. This CDR3 comprises 16 residues. V shed 1 base and J 3 bases; nucleotides not matched to a gene: 6. Germline values: CDR1 LGHNA, CDR2 YSLEER. CDR3: CASSQGGGQDYNEQFF. The DNA for the CDR3 is TGCGCCAGCAGCCAAGGGGGAGGGCAAGACTACAATGAGCAGTTCTTC.

The V call is TRBV6-5, the J call TRBJ1-2; 7 bases align to TRBD1. The CDR3 consists of 13 residues. CDR1 and CDR2 from the germline V gene are MNHEY and SVGAGI. The junction had 8 bases not matched to a gene; V was cut back by 6 bases and J by 7 bases. CDR3 sequence (DNA): TGTGCCAGCAGCGCGACAGGGCTGGGTGGCTACACCTTC. Translating gives CASSATGLGGYTF.

The chain has TRBV20-1 and TRBJ1-5; 7 bases match TRBD1. CDR3 length: 16 residues. CDR1 and CDR2 (germline): DFQATT, SNEGSKA (reference sequence). With V trimmed by 3 bases and J by 2 bases, 10 bases remained unmatched. In DNA form, the CDR3 reads TGCAGTGCTAGTCCATTTGCGGGACAGCGCAATCAGCCCCAGCATTTT. This codes for CSASPFAGQRNQPQHF.

The chain is built from TRBV19 and TRBJ1-1; 7 nucleotides match TRBD1. CDR3 length: 13 residues. Germline CDR1 reads LNHDA; CDR2 reads SQIVND (reference sequence). Losses at the gene ends were 4 bases for V and 4 bases for J; bases not matched to a gene: 3. The CDR3 sequence: CASSNDRVTEAFF. CDR3 nucleotides: TGTGCCAGTAGTAATGACAGGGTCACTGAAGCTTTCTTT.

The chain has TRBV28 and TRBJ2-1; D gene ambiguous. V lost 4 bases and J lost 10, with 20 bases in between. The length of the CDR3 is 15 residues. Germline-derived CDR1 and CDR2 are MDHEN and SYDVKM. CDR3 amino acids: CASSSDLGGAKEQFF. The CDR3 DNA is TGTGCCAGCAGTTCAGACCTGGGTGGCGCGAAGGAGCAGTTCTTC.

The chain's CDR3 is CASSFWGPNTEAFF. The CDR3 coding sequence is TGTGCCAGCAGTTTTTGGGGACCGAACACTGAAGCTTTCTTT. The chain has TRBV28 and TRBJ1-1; D may be TRBD1 (5 bases). With 3 bases removed from V and 1 base from J, the gap between germline ends came to 9 bases. Germline CDR1 and CDR2: MDHEN and SYDVKM. This CDR3 comprises 14 residues.

This chain uses TRBV10-3 with TRBJ2-5; D uncertain. CDR1 and CDR2 (germline): ENHRY, SYGVKD. The germline V and J ends were trimmed by 3 bases and 5 bases, with 10 bases remaining between them. The CDR3 spans 13 residues. This CDR3 is CAISDSLGETQYF. The CDR3, as DNA: TGTGCCATCAGTGATTCCCTAGGGGAGACCCAGTACTTC.

The rearrangement links TRBV6-4 to TRBJ1-5; tentatively, D is TRBD1 (5 bases). The CDR3 contains 17 residues. In germline, CDR1 is MRHNA, CDR2 SNTAGT. The V and J ends lost 3 bases and 1 base respectively, with 16 bases between them. This CDR3 is CASSERDGDVSNQPQHF. The CDR3 DNA follows: TGTGCCAGCAGTGAACGGGACGGTGACGTCAGCAATCAGCCCCAGCATTTT.

J is TRBJ1-2 and V is TRBV6-1, with D unclear. V dropped 2 bases and J dropped 2 bases, with 12 bases sitting between them. The CDR3 contains 15 residues. The germline V gene encodes CDR1 MNHNS and CDR2 SASEGT. The CDR3 sequence is CASSEFIGLNYGYTF. The CDR3 bases are TGTGCCAGCAGTGAATTTATCGGACTGAACTATGGCTACACCTTC.

This rearrangement joins TRBV27 to TRBJ1-1, with D possibly being TRBD1 (5 bases). Germline lookup yields CDR1 MNHEY and CDR2 SMNVEV (reference sequence). V lost 8 bases and J lost 6, with 16 bases in between. CDR3 size: 13 residues. In nucleotides, the CDR3 is TGTGCCAGCTCTCGTCAGGGTCGAGCTGAAGCTTTCTTT. This sequence encodes CASSRQGRAEAFF.

The rearrangement links TRBV7-9 to TRBJ2-2; D is ambiguous. The V gene lost 4 bases and the J gene lost 6 bases, with 12 bases spanning the gap. The length of the CDR3 is 14 residues. From germline, CDR1 is SEHNR and CDR2 FQNEAQ (reference sequence). DNA of the CDR3: TGTGCCAGCAGCTCGAGAAGTGTTTCCGGGGAGCTGTTTTTT. Translating it yields CASSSRSVSGELFF.

A word on this clone: The sample carries other DNA sequences with the same CDR3. The J gene is TRBJ2-3, the V gene TRBV18; no clear D. The germline CDR1 and CDR2 sequences are KGHSH and LQKENI. Deletions cut 6 bases from V and 3 bases from J, with 7 bases between. The CDR3 covers 12 residues. The CDR3 bases are TGTGCCAGCTCGCCTTCGACAGATACGCAGTATTTT. It translates to CASSPSTDTQYF.

This sequence joins TRBV7-2 and TRBJ1-1, with D hard to call. Trimming shortened V by 1 base and J by 3 bases, and 12 bases separated the two germline ends. This CDR3 comprises 15 residues. Germline-derived CDR1 and CDR2 are SGHTA and FQGNSA. As DNA, the CDR3 is TGTGCCAGCAGCTTAGATCTGGGAGGGTACACTGAAGCTTTCTTT. Translated, it gives CASSLDLGGYTEAFF.